This T cell receptor (beta chain) was observed in a study of blood T cell repertoires in COVID-19. Background on the study: PBMCs, B-cell-depleted T cells, or T cells provided the cDNA or gDNA that made up the material.

Authors' methods: Reference gene primer amplification gave estimated nucleated cell counts. Sequencing was performed with immunoSEQ multiplex PCR; in TCRdb, only in-frame clones are kept and a portion is missing. V, J and clone size are taken as reported in that table, and D and trimming were inferred from the DNA itself. The sample includes 150,000 or so clones, over 80% of them seen just once. This CDR3 spans 17 amino acids. The germline gives CDR1 SGDLS, CDR2 YYNGEE. V lost 4 bases, J lost 3 bases, and 19 bases lay in between. This receptor was identified in a man in his 70s who had been exposed to COVID-19. The V and J genes are TRBV9 and TRBJ2-2; TRBD1 might be the D (6 bases). The sample comprised PBMCs or T cells enriched from blood (not recorded which). The CDR3, as DNA: TGTGCCAGCAGCTTGTATGGGGGCAGGGGCGACACCGGGGAGCTGTTTTTT. The encoded protein is CASSLYGGRGDTGELFF.